The present T cell receptor beta chain was sequenced within a study of early T cells in non-severe SARS-CoV-2 infection. V was trimmed by 3 bases and J by 0 bases, leaving 7 bases between them. Germline lookup yields CDR1 SNHLY and CDR2 FYNNEI. The CDR3 length is 14 residues. The TCR library protocol attached unique molecular identifiers to the individual cDNA molecules. TCRdb redid the calling of the 5' RACE reads with MiXCR, one entry per CDR3 protein. Among some 58,000 distinct CDR3 sequences listed, around 13% were seen once. The chain uses TRBV2 and TRBJ2-3; D gene ambiguous. Sequencing input: whole blood. This receptor was identified in an adult who was a healthcare worker with PCR-confirmed SARS-CoV-2 infection or an uninfected control (not recorded which). DNA for the CDR3: TGTGCCAGCAGTGAGATCCTGAGCACAGATACGCAGTATTTT. Amino acids: CASSEILSTDTQYF. Combining the CDR3 with reference TRBV2 and TRBJ2-3 gives the whole variable domain EPEVTQTPSHQVTQMGQEVILRCVPISNHLYFYWYRQILGQKVEFLVSFYNNEISEKSEIFDDQFSVERPDGSNFTLKIRSTKLEDSAMYFCASSEILSTDTQYFGPGTRLTVL.